Included here is one T cell receptor beta chain sequence, with context. Its matching antigen is unknown. This sample is drawn from a study of cytomegalovirus exposure and HLA in healthy donors. Study outcomes and limitations: Overall, approximately 150 TCR beta chains were annotated as cytomegalovirus-associated.

PCR primers comprised 60 Vbeta and 13 Jbeta primers. Generated by immunoSEQ multiplex PCR, the TCRdb table keeps only in-frame clones and is missing some. Of tens of thousands of clones listed, about four fifths are singletons. The sequenced sample consisted of PBMCs. The TCR originated in a man aged 55 to 69 in good health and CMV-seronegative.

The CDR3 spells CASSQDIQGEFSSYNSPLHF. CDR3 sequence (DNA): TGTGCCAGCAGCCAAGATATCCAGGGGGAGTTTAGCTCCTATAATTCACCCCTCCACTTT. The chain carries TRBV4-2 and TRBJ1-6, with TRBD1 identical over 7 bases. The CDR3 extends over 20 amino acids. Germline CDR1 LGHNA, CDR2 YNFKEQ. Trimming cost V 0 bases and J 0 bases; bases outside gene matches: 11.